What follows are 5 T cell receptor beta chains derived from one specimen sequenced in a study of metastatic and nonmetastatic thyroid tumors. Treatment of any kind had been given to no patient before thyroid surgery. TCRdb reanalyzed the PCR reads with MiXCR. The repertoire holds about 20,000 clones, roughly a sixth seen once, with around 9.3% in the top ten. Specimen: tumor tissue. The receptor set was obtained from a female donor with papillary thyroid cancer or a benign thyroid nodule (not recorded which). Some clones in this sample may be carry-over from other donors' samples.

Comment on this clone: A much larger clone lies one base from this, so it may be a read error. Because the CDR3 is missing its conserved closing phenylalanine or tryptophan, this is likely a read error. The V call is TRBV11-1, the J call TRBJ2-1; 11 bases fit TRBD2. Unmatched junction bases numbered 14, after V lost 5 bases and J lost 8 bases. The CDR3 consists of 17 residues. CDR1 and CDR2 (germline): SGHAT, FQDESV (reference sequence). The CDR3 sequence: CASSKGLADILYDEQFL. CDR3 sequence (DNA): TGTGCCAGCAGCAAGGGACTAGCGGATATCTTGTACGATGAGCAGTTCCTC.

This clone has at least ten counts. This sequence joins TRBV12-3 or TRBV12-4 and TRBJ2-1; D may be TRBD1 or TRBD2 (5 bases each). V gave up 7 bases and J gave up 9 bases, with 19 bases separating them. The CDR3 is 14 residues long. The CDR3 DNA is TGTGCCAGCATTCCTAGGGACGTCAGCGGTGAGCAGTTCTTC. The encoded protein is CASIPRDVSGEQFF.

In its sample, this clone ranks as medium-sized. This chain joins TRBV19 and TRBJ1-6, with TRBD1 matching over 8 bases. Per the germline V gene, CDR1 is LNHDA and CDR2 is SQIVND (reference sequence). The CDR3 runs to 17 residues. The junction had 9 bases not matched to a gene; V was cut back by 3 bases and J by 5 bases. This chain's CDR3 is CASSIFPETGDNSPLHF. The CDR3 bases are TGTGCCAGTAGTATTTTCCCCGAGACAGGGGATAATTCACCCCTCCACTTT.

This clone is classed as medium-sized. This chain joins TRBV12-3 or TRBV12-4 and TRBJ1-2; D not resolved. The germline V and J ends were trimmed by 5 bases and 2 bases, with 12 bases remaining between them. This CDR3 is built from 14 residues. CDR3 region: CASSPPISNYGYTF. Written as DNA, the CDR3 is TGTGCCAGCAGTCCTCCCATCAGCAACTATGGCTACACCTTC.

For this clone: A much larger clone lies a single base off, so this may be a read error. It is likely a read error, because the conserved phenylalanine at the end of the CDR3 is missing. Other DNA sequences in this sample translate to the same CDR3. This chain joins TRBV5-1 and TRBJ2-5, with D possibly being TRBD2 (6 bases). V was trimmed by 9 bases and J by 5 bases, leaving 17 bases between them. CDR3 length equals 13 residues. Germline V gene sequence: CDR1 SGHRS, CDR2 YFSETQ. This chain's CDR3 is CATNPGGEETQYL. The CDR3 coding sequence is TGCGCCACCAACCCCGGCGGGGAGGAGACCCAGTACCTC.